The T cell receptor beta chain described here comes from a study of T cells after yellow fever vaccination. TCRdb fed the 5' RACE reads into MiXCR, producing one record per CDR3 protein. The sample has 30,000 or so distinct CDR3 sequences, approximately 6% seen once. This clonotype appeared many times. Germline is not matched at one junction end, which may reflect a read error. General observations from the study: A faster peak, day 5 versus 15, was reached by the weaker secondary response. The booster saw the reappearance of most primary-vaccination clones (around 96% CD4, roughly 87% CD8).

Germline loops: CDR1 SGHRS, CDR2 YFSETQ. CDR3 length: 15 residues. The TCR comes from a man aged 30 to 39 who received the YFV17D yellow fever vaccine. Specimen: PBMCs, either bulk or a sorted T-cell subset (CD4+, CD8+, memory, or dextramer-sorted; not recorded which), collected on the day of the yellow fever booster vaccination. The chain carries TRBV5-1 and TRBJ2-1; 7 positions agree with TRBD2. CDR3 in amino acids: CASTLQAGSRNEQFF. The CDR3, as DNA: TGCGCCAGCACCTTGCAAGCGGGAAGTAGAAATGAGCAGTTCTTC.